This T cell receptor (beta chain) stems from a study of shared clonotypes between healthy human individuals. Study context: The people who gave samples were a couple of women and a few men aged 18 to 49.

Study-wide results and limits: In having few donors, the study represented limited genetic and exposure-history diversity. The four-donor shared clonotypes exceeded non-shared clonotypes in generation probability, with non-shared ones scoring lower.

Data came from immunoSEQ multiplex PCR; TCRdb stores just in-frame clones and leaves some out. This table has millions of clones, about 95% appearing once. CDR3 size: 16 residues. Per the germline V gene, CDR1 is LGHNA and CDR2 is YNFKEQ. V shed 3 bases and J shed 9 bases, with 21 bases lying between them. Naive CD8 isolation took CD45RO-negative cells positively selected for CCR7 and excluded terminally differentiated effector memory CD45RA+ cells. HIV-negative, healthy adults without recent acute infections or vaccinations were the donors. This clone was counted a single time. Its specificity is not known.

The clonotype comes from a man younger than 35 in good health. Source material: naive CD8+ T cells sorted from blood. This chain connects TRBV4-2 to TRBJ2-1, with a possible D match to TRBD2 (6 bases). The CDR3 DNA follows: TGTGCCAGCAGCCACCCCGGGACTGGGGTGTCTGGTGAGCAGTTCTTC. This gives the protein CASSHPGTGVSGEQFF.